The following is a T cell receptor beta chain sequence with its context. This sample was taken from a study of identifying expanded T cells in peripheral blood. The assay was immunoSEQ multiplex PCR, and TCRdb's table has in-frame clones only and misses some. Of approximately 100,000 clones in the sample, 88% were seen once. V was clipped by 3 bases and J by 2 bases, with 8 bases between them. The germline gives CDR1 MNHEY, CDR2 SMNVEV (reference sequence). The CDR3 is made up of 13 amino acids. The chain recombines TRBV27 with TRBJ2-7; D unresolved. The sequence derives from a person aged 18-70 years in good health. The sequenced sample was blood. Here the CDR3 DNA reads TGTGCCAGCAGTTTCGCGGCCACCTACGAGCAGTACTTC. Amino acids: CASSFAATYEQYF.